The entry below describes one TCR beta chain. Its antigen is as yet unknown. This sample was taken from a study of vaccination and CD4 T cells after COVID-19. General study results and limits: Median numbers of SARS-CoV-2-reactive clonotypes increased from approximately 23 to 38 (not a significant change).

Oncomine TCR Beta short-read sequencing was applied to DNA from cultured CD4+ T cells. One entry per CDR3 protein, called by TCRdb with MiXCR from the PCR reads. The sample consists of about 10,000 distinct CDR3 sequences, over 25% of them appearing once. The V gene's germline CDR1 is SGHVS and CDR2 FNYEAQ. V dropped 5 bases and J dropped 4; count of bases not matched to a gene: 10. This CDR3 has 16 residues. The treatment here: 10-day PBMC culture with coronavirus spike peptide pools or control peptides (ViraFEST assay). V gene TRBV7-6 combines with J gene TRBJ2-7; 11 bases are a match to TRBD2. This TCR was sampled from a human donor who had recovered from COVID-19. Sequencing used CD4+ T cells from blood, cultured in vitro, obtained after SARS-CoV-2 vaccination. The CDR3 loop reads CASSPGLAGLRYEQYF. Here the CDR3 DNA reads TGTGCCAGCAGCCCCGGACTAGCGGGCTTAAGGTACGAGCAGTACTTC.